This T cell receptor (beta chain) originates from a study of T cells in Graves' hyperthyroidism and ophthalmopathy. RNA transcripts yielded amplified TCR beta CDR3 regions. HTBI primers drove first-round RT-PCR of the TCR CDR3. TCRdb re-called the multiplex PCR reads through MiXCR, storing one row per CDR3 protein. The sample records 380,000 or so distinct CDR3 sequences, roughly 13% being singletons. There are many counts of this clonotype. V dropped 0 bases and J dropped 6; count of bases not matched to a gene: 13. CDR1 and CDR2 (germline): DFQATT, SNEGSKA (reference sequence). CDR3 size: 17 residues.

This chain links TRBV20-1 with TRBJ2-3, with TRBD2 matching over 9 bases. This sequence originates from a man aged 30 to 39 with Graves' hyperthyroidism that later progressed to Graves' ophthalmopathy. Material for sequencing was blood. The DNA for the CDR3 is TGCAGTGCTAGAGATCAGGGCGGGGGGGCCCCCTCGGATACGCAGTATTTT. Its protein product is CSARDQGGGAPSDTQYF.